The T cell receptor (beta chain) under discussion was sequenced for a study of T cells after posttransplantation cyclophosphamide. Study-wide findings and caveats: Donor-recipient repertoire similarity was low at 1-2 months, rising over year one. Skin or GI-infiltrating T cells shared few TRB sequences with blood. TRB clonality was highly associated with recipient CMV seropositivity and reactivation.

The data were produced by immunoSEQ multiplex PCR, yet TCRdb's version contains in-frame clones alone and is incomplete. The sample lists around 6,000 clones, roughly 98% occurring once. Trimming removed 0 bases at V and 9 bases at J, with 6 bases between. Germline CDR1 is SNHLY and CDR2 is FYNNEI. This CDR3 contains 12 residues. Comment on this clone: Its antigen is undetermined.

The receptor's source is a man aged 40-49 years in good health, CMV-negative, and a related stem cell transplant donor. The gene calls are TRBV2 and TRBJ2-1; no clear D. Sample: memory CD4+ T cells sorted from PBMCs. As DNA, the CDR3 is TGTGCCAGCAGTGAAGCGATCGGTGAGCAGTTCTTC. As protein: CASSEAIGEQFF.